The 30 T cell receptor beta chains presented below share a single source sample, sequenced in a study of long-term antiretroviral therapy in people with HIV. This was the immunoSEQ v3.0 assay at survey level. Only in-frame clones appear in the TCRdb table, and some are missing; sequencing was by immunoSEQ multiplex PCR. The table lists about 27,000 clones, about 82% of them singletons. This specimen was unsorted PBMCs, taken 0.8 years before starting antiretroviral therapy. The receptors stem from a man aged 18 to 30 with HIV.

This clone showed up just once. This chain joins TRBV7-2 and TRBJ2-1; possibly TRBD1 or TRBD2 for D (5 bases each). V lost 2 bases to trimming and J lost 2 bases, with 10 bases between them. The CDR3 loop spans 15 amino acids. The germline V gene encodes CDR1 SGHTA and CDR2 FQGNSA. As DNA, the CDR3 is TGTGCCAGCAGCTTAATGGGGACCGCCTACAATGAGCAGTTCTTC. Translating gives CASSLMGTAYNEQFF.

This chain joins TRBV18 and TRBJ2-1, with D perhaps matching TRBD1 or TRBD2 (5 bases each). The CDR3 loop spans 15 amino acids. Germline lookup yields CDR1 KGHSH and CDR2 LQKENI. V was trimmed by 0 bases and J by 4 bases, leaving 10 bases between them. DNA of the CDR3: TGTGCCAGCTCACCACCCGGGGCGCGGTACAATGAGCAGTTCTTC. This codes for CASSPPGARYNEQFF.

CDR3 in amino acids: CASSPSQGGAHNEKLFF. CDR3 coding DNA: TGTGCCAGCAGTCCCTCGCAGGGAGGGGCCCATAATGAAAAACTGTTTTTT. This chain connects TRBV27 to TRBJ1-4, with D possibly matching TRBD1 (5 bases). In germline, CDR1 is MNHEY, CDR2 SMNVEV (reference sequence). The CDR3 runs to 17 residues. The germline V and J ends were trimmed by 5 bases and 4 bases, with 20 bases remaining between them.

CDR3 DNA: TGCAGCGTTGAAGAATTCTACAATGAGCAGTTCTTC. Amino acids: CSVEEFYNEQFF. V usage is TRBV29-1 and J usage is TRBJ2-1; D is unclear. Germline loops: CDR1 SQVTM, CDR2 ANQGSEA. The CDR3 has 12 residues. Trimming left V 0 bases short and J 3 bases short, with 3 bases between.

V usage is TRBV6-6 and J usage is TRBJ2-7; 11 nucleotides align to TRBD2. This CDR3 spans 15 amino acids. Trimming removed 7 bases from V and 4 bases from J; junction bases left unmatched: 9. CDR1 and CDR2 from the germline V gene are MNHNY and SVGAGI (reference sequence). The chain's CDR3 is CASTIAGGSEYEQYF. The DNA for the CDR3 is TGTGCCAGCACCATAGCGGGAGGGTCGGAGTACGAGCAGTACTTC.

The chain links TRBV4-2 to TRBJ2-3; 13 nucleotides agree with TRBD2. Trimming removed 1 base from V and 3 bases from J; junction bases left unmatched: 7. CDR3 length: 18 residues. From germline, CDR1 is LGHNA and CDR2 YNFKEQ. CDR3: CASSQGGTSGRATDTQYF. In nucleotides, the CDR3 is TGTGCCAGCAGCCAAGGAGGTACTAGCGGGAGGGCAACAGATACGCAGTATTTT.

The chain uses TRBV6-5 and TRBJ2-7; 8 nucleotides align to TRBD2. V gave up 6 bases and J gave up 5 bases; unmatched junction bases: 9. From germline, CDR1 is MNHEY and CDR2 SVGAGI. The CDR3 is 14 amino acids. The CDR3: CASRTGLDGHEQYF. The CDR3 nucleotides are TGTGCCAGCAGGACGGGACTAGATGGCCACGAGCAGTACTTC.

The chain employs TRBV7-9 and TRBJ2-6, with 7 bases identical to TRBD2. CDR3 length equals 17 residues. The germline V gene has CDR1 SEHNR and CDR2 FQNEAQ (reference sequence). After removal of 2 bases from V and 4 bases from J, the junction contained 8 bases not matched to a gene. CDR3 sequence: CASSLLGGGTGANVLTF. For the CDR3, the DNA is TGTGCCAGCAGCTTACTGGGGGGAGGGACCGGGGCCAACGTCCTGACTTTC.

The chain is built from TRBV6-5 and TRBJ1-1, with 9 nucleotides matching TRBD1. With V trimmed by 2 bases and J by 2 bases, 3 bases remained unmatched. The CDR3 spans 15 residues. CDR1 and CDR2 (germline): MNHEY, SVGAGI. CDR3 residues: CASSYETGGNTEAFF. CDR3 nucleotide sequence: TGTGCCAGCAGTTACGAAACAGGGGGCAACACTGAAGCTTTCTTT.

The chain carries TRBV29-1 and TRBJ2-5, with 12 nucleotides matching TRBD2. Germline V CDR1 and CDR2: SQVTM, ANQGSEA. The CDR3 runs 18 residues. V lost 6 bases, J lost 1 base, and 15 bases stayed unmatched. In DNA form, the CDR3 reads TGCAGCGTCCAAAAACTAGCGGGAGGCCTGGGGGGCCAAGAGACCCAGTACTTC. This sequence encodes CSVQKLAGGLGGQETQYF.

The rearrangement joins TRBV7-9 to TRBJ2-2, with D possibly being TRBD2 (7 bases). V was clipped by 3 bases and J by 5 bases, with 16 bases between them. The CDR3 extends over 16 amino acids. The germline V gene encodes CDR1 SEHNR and CDR2 FQNEAQ (reference sequence). The CDR3 sequence: CASSFEGGTPTGELFF. The DNA of the CDR3 is TGTGCCAGCAGCTTTGAGGGGGGGACCCCGACCGGGGAGCTGTTTTTT.

This clone came up once. One junction end disagrees with the germline gene, perhaps due to a read error. The chain has TRBV7-7 and TRBJ1-3; D is unclear. CDR1 is SSHAT and CDR2 is FNYEAQ in the germline V gene (reference sequence). This CDR3 is built from 13 residues. DNA of the CDR3: TGTGCTAGCAGCCGTAATCTAGGAAACACCATATATTTT. The encoded protein is CASSRNLGNTIYF.

The chain is built from TRBV2 and TRBJ1-1; D call uncertain. V shed 6 bases and J shed 7 bases, with 18 bases lying between them. The CDR3 is 14 residues long. Germline loops: CDR1 SNHLY, CDR2 FYNNEI. The DNA of the CDR3 is TGTGCCAGCAGAGGAGGGAGGGCTGGCGATGAAGCTTTCTTT. Residues: CASRGGRAGDEAFF.

The V and J genes are TRBV18 and TRBJ2-7, with 7 bases aligning to TRBD1. Germline V CDR1 and CDR2: KGHSH, LQKENI. V lost 2 bases to trimming and J lost 3 bases; unmatched junction nucleotides: 7. The CDR3 runs 15 residues. CDR3 sequence: CASSPEGGRHYEQYF. The CDR3, as DNA: TGTGCCAGCTCACCAGAAGGGGGCAGACACTACGAGCAGTACTTC.

This clone has just a few counts. This sequence joins TRBV4-3 and TRBJ2-7; 7 bases are a match to TRBD2. The J segment lost 3 bases and the V segment lost 4 bases, leaving 6 bases of the junction unmatched. CDR3 length: 14 residues. Germline V gene sequence: CDR1 LGHNA, CDR2 YSLEER. In nucleotides, the CDR3 is TGCGCCAGCAGCCCTGGGAGGGCGCGCTACGAGCAGTACTTC. It codes for CASSPGRARYEQYF.

The chain combines TRBV7-8 with TRBJ1-6; D ambiguous. The CDR3 sequence is 16 residues long. Germline CDR1 and CDR2: SGHVS and FQNEAQ. V was shortened by 8 bases and J by 4 bases, with 18 bases between the two germline ends. CDR3 bases: TGTGCCAGCTCCTTTTATTTGGACCGATATAATTCACCCCTCCACTTT. It translates to CASSFYLDRYNSPLHF.

The rearrangement links TRBV7-2 to TRBJ2-3; D is unresolved. The CDR3 runs 12 residues. Germline V CDR1 and CDR2: SGHTA, FQGNSA. The germline V and J ends were trimmed by 3 bases and 6 bases, with 7 bases remaining between them. CDR3 region: CASSFWTDTQYF. The CDR3 nucleotides are TGTGCCAGCAGCTTCTGGACCGATACGCAGTATTTT.

This clone was seen only once. V gene TRBV10-3 combines with J gene TRBJ1-5; the D gene is possibly TRBD1 (5 bases). With 3 bases removed from V and 7 bases from J, the gap between germline ends came to 16 bases. The CDR3 loop spans 15 amino acids. Germline lookup yields CDR1 ENHRY and CDR2 SYGVKD. The CDR3 region has the DNA TGTGCCATCAGTGAAAAAAGGGACGGCGGCCAGCCCCAGCATTTT. This encodes CAISEKRDGGQPQHF.

The chain uses TRBV18 and TRBJ2-1; 10 nucleotides align to TRBD2. V lost 8 bases, J lost 8 bases, and 9 bases stayed unmatched. Germline lookup yields CDR1 KGHSH and CDR2 LQKENI. The CDR3 runs to 14 residues. The CDR3 region is CASLKREGIYEQFF. The CDR3 DNA reads TGTGCCAGCCTTAAGCGGGAGGGTATCTATGAGCAGTTCTTC.

This chain's CDR3 is CATSRDLGRAGELFF. CDR3 bases: TGTGCCACCAGCAGAGATCTAGGGAGGGCCGGGGAGCTGTTTTTT. The rearrangement joins TRBV15 to TRBJ2-2; TRBD2 agrees at 7 bases. The germline CDR1 and CDR2 sequences are LNHNV and YYDKDF (reference sequence). This CDR3 has 15 amino acids. The trim removed 0 bases at V and 6 bases at J, leaving 4 bases unmatched.

This sequence joins TRBV19 and TRBJ2-2; no definite D call. With 4 bases removed from V and 0 bases from J, the gap between germline ends came to 9 bases. The CDR3 is 15 amino acids. The V gene's germline CDR1 is LNHDA and CDR2 SQIVND (reference sequence). The CDR3 coding sequence is TGTGCCAGTAGTACCTCAGCTGCGAACACCGGGGAGCTGTTTTTT. It translates to CASSTSAANTGELFF.

The CDR3 is CASSFQTVRNTGELFF. In nucleotides, the CDR3 is TGTGCCAGCAGTTTCCAGACTGTACGGAACACCGGGGAGCTGTTTTTT. The rearrangement uses TRBV27 and TRBJ2-2; D unclear. This CDR3 is built from 16 residues. Germline V CDR1 and CDR2: MNHEY, SMNVEV (reference sequence). V lost 3 bases and J 1 base, leaving 12 bases between the germline ends.

This CDR3 is CASSLVKRHPQSSFREQYF. CDR3 sequence (DNA): TGTGCCAGCAGCTTAGTAAAGAGACACCCACAAAGCTCTTTCCGCGAGCAGTACTTC. This rearrangement joins TRBV7-2 to TRBJ2-7, with unresolved D. V was cut by 1 base and J by 6 bases, with 28 bases left in between. Germline assignment: CDR1 SGHTA and CDR2 FQGNSA. This CDR3 has 19 amino acids.

Only a few counts were recorded for this clone. The chain employs TRBV5-4 and TRBJ2-7, with D maybe TRBD2 (6 bases). This CDR3 is built from 14 residues. The germline V and J ends were trimmed by 4 bases and 3 bases, with 14 bases remaining between them. Germline V CDR1 and CDR2: SGHNT, YYREEE (reference sequence). CDR3 nucleotides: TGTGCCAGCAGCGGGCGGGGTCCCCTCTACGAGCAGTACTTC. Protein sequence: CASSGRGPLYEQYF.

This clone was seen once. The rearrangement joins TRBV6-5 to TRBJ1-1, with a weak D call TRBD1 (5 bases). The ends were cut back, 0 bases at V and 3 bases at J, with 14 bases in the middle. This CDR3 contains 16 residues. The germline V gene has CDR1 MNHEY and CDR2 SVGAGI. In DNA form, the CDR3 reads TGTGCCAGCAGTTACTCGATAGGGGCTCAAGACACTGAAGCTTTCTTT. Translation: CASSYSIGAQDTEAFF.

The V gene is TRBV15, the J gene TRBJ2-4, with 7 positions matching TRBD2. The V segment lost 5 bases and the J segment 0 bases; nucleotides outside the gene matches: 10. CDR3 length equals 17 residues. Per germline, CDR1 LNHNV and CDR2 YYDKDF (reference sequence). CDR3 sequence reads: CATSPYRGGAAKNIQYF. The CDR3, as DNA: TGTGCCACCAGCCCCTATCGGGGAGGGGCAGCCAAAAACATTCAGTACTTC.

This clone has a handful of counts. The chain couples TRBV7-8 to TRBJ2-7, with D hard to call. The V and J ends lost 3 bases and 1 base respectively, with 7 bases between them. This CDR3 comprises 13 residues. CDR1 SGHVS and CDR2 FQNEAQ come from the germline V gene. Here the CDR3 reads CASSFGRSYEQYF. CDR3 bases: TGTGCCAGCAGCTTTGGTCGATCCTACGAGCAGTACTTC.

The chain has TRBV4-1 and TRBJ1-2, with D uncertain. The germline CDR1 and CDR2 sequences are MGHRA and YSYEKL. Trimming stripped 1 base from V and 4 bases from J, with 19 bases between. The CDR3 totals 17 residues. The chain's CDR3 is CASSQVRALGRFYGYTF. In nucleotides, the CDR3 is TGCGCCAGCAGCCAAGTTCGGGCCCTCGGGCGGTTCTATGGCTACACCTTC.

The V call is TRBV12-1, the J call TRBJ2-7; the table gives TRBD2 as D, unverified against the DNA. TRBV12-1 is listed as a pseudogene. The CDR3 spans 17 residues. The CDR3 loop reads CASSPNPRAGGPHEQYF. CDR3 nucleotides: TGTGCCAGCAGCCCAAACCCCCGAGCGGGGGGGCCCCACGAGCAGTACTTC.

As for this clone: Compared with germline, one end of the junction differs, possibly owing to a read error. The V and J genes are TRBV7-7 and TRBJ2-2, with a weak D call TRBD2 (5 bases). This CDR3 contains 16 residues. Germline lookup yields CDR1 SSHAT and CDR2 FNYEAQ (reference sequence). CDR3 loop: CASSLGRGRFTGELFF. As DNA, the CDR3 is TGTGCTAGCAGCTTAGGCCGGGGTCGTTTCACCGGGGAGCTGTTTTTT.